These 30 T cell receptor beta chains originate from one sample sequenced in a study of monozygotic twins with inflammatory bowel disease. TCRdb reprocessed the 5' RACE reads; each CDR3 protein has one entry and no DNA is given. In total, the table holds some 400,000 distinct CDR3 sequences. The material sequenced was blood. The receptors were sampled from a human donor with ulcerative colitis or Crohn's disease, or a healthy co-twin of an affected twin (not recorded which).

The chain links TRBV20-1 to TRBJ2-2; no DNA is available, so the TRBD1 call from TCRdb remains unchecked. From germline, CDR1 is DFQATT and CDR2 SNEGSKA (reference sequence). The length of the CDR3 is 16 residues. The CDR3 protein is CSARDLAGGNTGELFF.

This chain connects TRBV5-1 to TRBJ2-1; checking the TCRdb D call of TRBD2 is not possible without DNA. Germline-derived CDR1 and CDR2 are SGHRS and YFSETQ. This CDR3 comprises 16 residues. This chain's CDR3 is CASSRTPGTSSQEQFF.

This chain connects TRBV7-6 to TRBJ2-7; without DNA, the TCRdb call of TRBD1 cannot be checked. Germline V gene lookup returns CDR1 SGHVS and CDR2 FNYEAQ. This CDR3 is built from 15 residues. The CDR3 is CASSITGTGNYEQYF.

CDR3 loop: CSARSGTGSDTQYF. The chain carries TRBV20-1 and TRBJ2-3; TCRdb reports TRBD1, a call that lacks DNA to check it against. Germline CDR1 and CDR2: DFQATT and SNEGSKA (reference sequence). This CDR3 comprises 14 residues.

The CDR3 spells CAWSVPPDSNYGYTF. This chain links TRBV30 with TRBJ1-2; TCRdb's D call, TRBD1, is unchecked because there is no DNA. The germline CDR1 and CDR2 sequences are GTSNPN and SVGIG (reference sequence). This CDR3 contains 15 residues.

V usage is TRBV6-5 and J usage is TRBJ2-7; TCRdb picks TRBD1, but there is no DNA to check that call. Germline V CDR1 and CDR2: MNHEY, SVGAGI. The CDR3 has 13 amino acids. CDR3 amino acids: CASSYKGGYEQYF.

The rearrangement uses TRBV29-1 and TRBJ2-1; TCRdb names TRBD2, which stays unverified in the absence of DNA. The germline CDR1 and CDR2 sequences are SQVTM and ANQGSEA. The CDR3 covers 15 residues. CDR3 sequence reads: CSVDLAGPIGNEQFF.

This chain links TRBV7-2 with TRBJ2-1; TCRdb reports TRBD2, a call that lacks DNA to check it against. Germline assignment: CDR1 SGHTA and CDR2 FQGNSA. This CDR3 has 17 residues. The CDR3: CASSPRGLAVTYNEQFF.

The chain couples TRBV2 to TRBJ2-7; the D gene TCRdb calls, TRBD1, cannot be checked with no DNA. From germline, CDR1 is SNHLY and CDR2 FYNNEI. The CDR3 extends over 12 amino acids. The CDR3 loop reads CASTPGRSEQYF.

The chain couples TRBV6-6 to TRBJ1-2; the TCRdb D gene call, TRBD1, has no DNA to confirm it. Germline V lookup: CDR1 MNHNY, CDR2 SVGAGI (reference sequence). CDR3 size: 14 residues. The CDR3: CASRRDTTVYGYTF.

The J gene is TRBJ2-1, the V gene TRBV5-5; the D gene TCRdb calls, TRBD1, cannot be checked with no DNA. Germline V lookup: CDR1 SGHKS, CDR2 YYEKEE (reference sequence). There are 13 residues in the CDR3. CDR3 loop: CASSYTGGNEQFF.

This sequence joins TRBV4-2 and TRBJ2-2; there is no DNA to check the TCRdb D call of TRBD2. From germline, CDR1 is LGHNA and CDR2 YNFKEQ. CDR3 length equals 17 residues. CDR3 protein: CASGWLAGQSNTGELFF.

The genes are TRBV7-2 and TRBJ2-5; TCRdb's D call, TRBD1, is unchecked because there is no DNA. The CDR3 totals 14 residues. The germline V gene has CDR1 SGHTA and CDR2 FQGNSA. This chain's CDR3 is CASSLRGSQETQYF. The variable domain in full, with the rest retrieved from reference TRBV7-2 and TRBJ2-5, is GAGVSQSPSNKVTEKGKDVELRCDPISGHTALYWYRQSLGQGLEFLIYFQGNSAPDKSGLPSDRFSAERTGGSVSTLTIQRTQQEDSAVYLCASSLRGSQETQYFGPGTRLLVL.

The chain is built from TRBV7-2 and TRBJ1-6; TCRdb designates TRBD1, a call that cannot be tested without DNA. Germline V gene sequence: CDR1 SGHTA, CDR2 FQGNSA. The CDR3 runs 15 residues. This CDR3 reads CASSLVGTENSPLHF.

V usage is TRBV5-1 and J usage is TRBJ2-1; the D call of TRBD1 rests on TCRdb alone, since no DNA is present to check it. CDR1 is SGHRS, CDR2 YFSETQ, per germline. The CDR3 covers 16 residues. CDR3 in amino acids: CASSNPGKTLYNEQFF.

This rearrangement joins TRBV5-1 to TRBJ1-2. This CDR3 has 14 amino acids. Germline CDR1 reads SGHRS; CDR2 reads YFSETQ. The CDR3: CASSLGADQYGYTF.

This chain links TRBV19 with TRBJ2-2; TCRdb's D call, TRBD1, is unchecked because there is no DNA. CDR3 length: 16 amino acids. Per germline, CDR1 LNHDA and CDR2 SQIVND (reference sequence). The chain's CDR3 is CASKRPAGYNTGELFF.

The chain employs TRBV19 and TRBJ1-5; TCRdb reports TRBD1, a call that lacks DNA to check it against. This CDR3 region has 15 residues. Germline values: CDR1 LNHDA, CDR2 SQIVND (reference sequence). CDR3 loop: CASADRGRLNQPQHF.

CDR3 sequence: CASSLAVGHLNTEAFF. The chain is built from TRBV7-2 and TRBJ1-1; TCRdb lists TRBD1, though no DNA is available to test this call. Germline CDR1 SGHTA, CDR2 FQGNSA. This CDR3 has 16 amino acids.

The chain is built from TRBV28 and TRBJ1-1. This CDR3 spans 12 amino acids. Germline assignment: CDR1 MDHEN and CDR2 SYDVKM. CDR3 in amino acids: CASSSGITEAFF. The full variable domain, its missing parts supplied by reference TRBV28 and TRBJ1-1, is DVKVTQSSRYLVKRTGEKVFLECVQDMDHENMFWYRQDPGLGLRLIYFSYDVKMKEKGDIPEGYSVSREKKERFSLILESASTNQTSMYLCASSSGITEAFFGQGTRLTVV.

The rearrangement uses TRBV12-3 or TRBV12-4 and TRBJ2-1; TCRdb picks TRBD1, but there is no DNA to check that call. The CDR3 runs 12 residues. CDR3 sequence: CASSLTAGEQFF.

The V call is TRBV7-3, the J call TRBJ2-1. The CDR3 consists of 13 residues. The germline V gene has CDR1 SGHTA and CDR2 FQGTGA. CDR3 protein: CASSLDFYNEQFF.

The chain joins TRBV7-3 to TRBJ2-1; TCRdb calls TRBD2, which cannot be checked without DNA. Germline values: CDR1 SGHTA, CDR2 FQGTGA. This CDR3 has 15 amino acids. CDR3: CASSYGTSGSNEQFF.

This chain's CDR3 is CSVEEPLGQYNEQFF. The chain has TRBV29-1 and TRBJ2-1; TCRdb's D call of TRBD1 is untestable without DNA. The CDR3 totals 15 residues. Germline V gives CDR1 SQVTM, CDR2 ANQGSEA.

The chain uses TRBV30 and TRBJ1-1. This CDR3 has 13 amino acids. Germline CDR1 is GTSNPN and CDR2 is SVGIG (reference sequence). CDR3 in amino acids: CAWAKERNTEAFF.

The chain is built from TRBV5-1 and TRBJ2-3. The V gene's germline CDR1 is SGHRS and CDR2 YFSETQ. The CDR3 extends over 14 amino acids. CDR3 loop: CASSLRLHTDTQYF.

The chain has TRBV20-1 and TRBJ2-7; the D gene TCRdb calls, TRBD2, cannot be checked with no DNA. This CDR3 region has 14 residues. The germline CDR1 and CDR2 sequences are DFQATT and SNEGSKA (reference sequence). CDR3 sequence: CSAHKGLVPYEQYF.

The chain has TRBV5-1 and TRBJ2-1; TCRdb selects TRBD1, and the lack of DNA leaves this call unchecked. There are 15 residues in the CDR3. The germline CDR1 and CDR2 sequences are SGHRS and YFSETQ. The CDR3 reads CASSPGTGSYNEQFF.

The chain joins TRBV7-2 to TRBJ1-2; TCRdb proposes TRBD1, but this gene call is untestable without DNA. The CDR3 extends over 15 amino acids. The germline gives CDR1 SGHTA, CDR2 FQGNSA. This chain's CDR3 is CASSLGAGTDMGYTF.

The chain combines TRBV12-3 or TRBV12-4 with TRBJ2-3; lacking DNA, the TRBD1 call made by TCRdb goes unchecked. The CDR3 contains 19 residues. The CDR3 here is CASSLASFGPPPSTDTQYF.